These T cell receptor beta chains were read from a single sample in a study of OX40 agonist ivuxolimab in advanced cancers. Sequenced by immunoSEQ multiplex PCR; TCRdb stores in-frame clones only, minus some. The data contain 70,000 or so clones, 80% to 95% of them singletons. Here the sequenced sample was CD4+ or CD8+ T cells sorted from blood, taken in a trial of the OX40 agonist ivuxolimab. The receptors originated from an adult with an advanced solid tumor such as melanoma, head and neck, liver or kidney cancer. Each CDR3 is given with its conserved first and last residue. Fields, in order: D gene, clone size, CDR3 length, V gene, J gene, CDR3 protein, CDR3 DNA. D genes are given only for firm matches. Size is stated for part of the rows, as once, few or many counts, or as a class when the clone is expanded.

D: NA; size: NA; length: 13; V: TRBV6-4; J: TRBJ1-1; CDR3: CASSDRESTEAFF; DNA: TGTGCCAGCAGTGACAGGGAATCGACTGAAGCTTTCTTT
D: NA; size: NA; length: 14; V: TRBV27; J: TRBJ1-1; CDR3: CASSLLGGNTEAFF; DNA: TGTGCCAGCAGTTTATTGGGGGGAAACACTGAAGCTTTCTTT
D: NA; size: once; length: 15; V: TRBV30; J: TRBJ1-4; CDR3: CAWSVQYPRVEKLFF; DNA: TGTGCCTGGAGTGTACAATATCCCCGGGTTGAAAAACTGTTTTTT
D: NA; size: NA; length: 16; V: TRBV10-3; J: TRBJ2-7; CDR3: CAISEDPGLSSYEQYF; DNA: TGTGCCATCAGTGAAGACCCCGGACTATCTTCCTACGAGCAGTACTTC
D: NA; size: NA; length: 13; V: TRBV10-3; J: TRBJ2-7; CDR3: CAISAGLTYEQYF; DNA: TGTGCCATCAGTGCAGGACTCACCTACGAGCAGTACTTC
D: NA; size: once; length: 16; V: TRBV19; J: TRBJ1-5; CDR3: CASSIELGESNQPQHF; DNA: TGTGCCAGTAGTATAGAGTTGGGGGAAAGCAATCAGCCCCAGCATTTT
D: NA; size: NA; length: 15; V: TRBV7-9; J: TRBJ1-4; CDR3: CASSLLIMAGEKLFF; DNA: TGTGCCAGCAGCCTGCTTATCATGGCTGGAGAAAAACTGTTTTTT
D: TRBD1; size: NA; length: 15; V: TRBV27; J: TRBJ2-2; CDR3: CASRTGQGYTGELFF; DNA: TGTGCCAGCAGGACGGGACAGGGCTACACCGGGGAGCTGTTTTTT
D: NA; size: once; length: 12; V: TRBV30; J: TRBJ2-3; CDR3: CAWSMGTDTQYF; DNA: TGTGCCTGGAGTATGGGCACAGATACGCAGTATTTT
D: NA; size: NA; length: 14; V: TRBV6-5; J: TRBJ2-7; CDR3: CASSYSAYPYEQYF; DNA: TGTGCCAGCAGTTACTCTGCCTACCCATACGAGCAGTACTTC
D: TRBD1; size: NA; length: 16; V: TRBV4-1; J: TRBJ1-1; CDR3: CASSEGQGNMNTEAFF; DNA: TGCGCCAGCAGCGAGGGACAGGGAAACATGAACACTGAAGCTTTCTTT
D: NA; size: NA; length: 15; V: TRBV10-3; J: TRBJ2-3; CDR3: CALPVDPPRRDTQYF; DNA: TGTGCCCTACCGGTCGATCCCCCGCGCCGAGATACGCAGTATTTT
D: NA; size: NA; length: 13; V: TRBV19; J: TRBJ2-7; CDR3: CASSPGLGYEQYF; DNA: TGTGCCAGTAGCCCAGGGCTGGGGTACGAGCAGTACTTC
D: TRBD1; size: NA; length: 15; V: TRBV5-1; J: TRBJ2-7; CDR3: CASSQAQGGFYEQYF; DNA: TGCGCCAGCAGCCAGGCACAGGGGGGATTCTACGAGCAGTACTTC
D: NA; size: few; length: 13; V: TRBV30; J: TRBJ1-2; CDR3: CAWSLERRRGYTF; DNA: TGTGCCTGGAGTCTTGAACGCCGAAGGGGCTACACCTTC
D: TRBD1; size: NA; length: 14; V: TRBV6-5; J: TRBJ2-7; CDR3: CASAFVQGTYEQYF; DNA: TGTGCCAGCGCTTTCGTACAGGGGACCTACGAGCAGTACTTC
D: TRBD1; size: NA; length: 15; V: TRBV9; J: TRBJ1-4; CDR3: CASSSGQGYPEKLFF; DNA: TGTGCCAGCAGCTCCGGACAGGGGTATCCCGAAAAACTGTTTTTT
D: NA; size: NA; length: 11; V: TRBV6-6; J: TRBJ2-7; CDR3: CASRTSYEQYF; DNA: TGTGCCAGCAGGACTTCCTACGAGCAGTACTTC
D: TRBD1; size: NA; length: 16; V: TRBV5-4; J: TRBJ2-3; CDR3: CASSLAGQGLTDTQYF; DNA: TGTGCCAGCAGCTTGGCGGGACAGGGACTCACAGATACGCAGTATTTT
D: NA; size: few; length: 13; V: TRBV13; J: TRBJ1-1; CDR3: CASQSGSRTEAFF; DNA: TGTGCCTCCCAATCAGGGAGTAGGACTGAAGCTTTCTTT
D: NA; size: NA; length: 17; V: TRBV5-8; J: TRBJ2-1; CDR3: CASSLVGDGPSQWEQFF; DNA: TGTGCCAGCAGCTTGGTCGGGGACGGACCCAGCCAATGGGAGCAGTTCTTC
D: NA; size: NA; length: 15; V: TRBV5-1; J: TRBJ2-2; CDR3: CASSLVGGQFRELFF; DNA: TGCGCCAGCAGCTTGGTCGGTGGACAGTTCCGGGAGCTGTTTTTT
D: NA; size: NA; length: 14; V: TRBV27; J: TRBJ1-5; CDR3: CASSLGVWGAPQHF; DNA: TGTGCCAGCAGTTTAGGGGTGTGGGGGGCACCCCAGCATTTT
D: NA; size: NA; length: 11; V: TRBV21-1; J: TRBJ2-7; CDR3: CATYRVPEQYF; DNA: TGTGCTACATACAGGGTCCCCGAGCAGTACTTC
D: TRBD2; size: NA; length: 15; V: TRBV5-1; J: TRBJ2-7; CDR3: CASSPGTSPGYEQYF; DNA: TGCGCCAGCAGCCCGGGGACTAGTCCGGGGTACGAGCAGTACTTC
D: NA; size: NA; length: 14; V: TRBV27; J: TRBJ2-2; CDR3: CASSFGGNTGELFF; DNA: TGTGCCAGCAGCTTTGGGGGGAACACCGGGGAGCTGTTTTTT
D: NA; size: NA; length: 15; V: TRBV11-2; J: TRBJ2-1; CDR3: CASSTGEWVYNEQFF; DNA: TGTGCCAGCAGCACTGGGGAGTGGGTCTACAATGAGCAGTTCTTC
D: NA; size: NA; length: 15; V: TRBV5-4; J: TRBJ1-2; CDR3: CASTPPGSQGYGYTF; DNA: TGTGCCAGCACCCCTCCCGGGTCTCAGGGCTATGGCTACACCTTC
D: NA; size: NA; length: 15; V: TRBV5-6; J: TRBJ1-5; CDR3: CASTERGYSNQPQHF; DNA: TGTGCCAGCACCGAGAGGGGCTATAGCAATCAGCCCCAGCATTTT
D: TRBD1; size: NA; length: 15; V: TRBV19; J: TRBJ1-5; CDR3: CASSTGQLSNQPQHF; DNA: TGTGCCAGTAGTACGGGACAGCTTAGCAATCAGCCCCAGCATTTT
D: NA; size: NA; length: 13; V: TRBV27; J: TRBJ1-1; CDR3: CASSLGPNTEAFF; DNA: TGTGCCAGCAGTTTGGGTCCCAACACTGAAGCTTTCTTT
D: TRBD2; size: NA; length: 16; V: TRBV7-8; J: TRBJ2-1; CDR3: CASSLTGTSEVNEQFF; DNA: TGTGCCAGCAGCTTAACCGGGACTAGCGAGGTTAATGAGCAGTTCTTC
D: NA; size: NA; length: 14; V: TRBV4-2; J: TRBJ2-7; CDR3: CASSQDGESYEQYF; DNA: TGTGCCAGCAGCCAAGATGGGGAATCCTACGAGCAGTACTTC
D: TRBD1; size: NA; length: 14; V: TRBV7-2; J: TRBJ2-5; CDR3: CASSPTGMVETQYF; DNA: TGTGCCAGCAGCCCGACAGGGATGGTCGAGACCCAGTACTTC
D: TRBD1; size: NA; length: 15; V: TRBV9; J: TRBJ2-3; CDR3: CASTRSAGGVDTQYF; DNA: TGTGCCAGCACCCGTAGCGCAGGGGGTGTCGATACGCAGTATTTT
D: NA; size: NA; length: 14; V: TRBV9; J: TRBJ1-4; CDR3: CASSVGNPDEKLFF; DNA: TGTGCCAGCAGCGTAGGGAACCCGGACGAAAAACTGTTTTTT
D: TRBD1; size: NA; length: 14; V: TRBV11-2; J: TRBJ1-1; CDR3: CASSTGTGYTEAFF; DNA: TGTGCCAGCAGCACCGGGACAGGGTACACTGAAGCTTTCTTT
D: TRBD1; size: NA; length: 16; V: TRBV6-5; J: TRBJ2-7; CDR3: CASSYSTGLRSYEQYF; DNA: TGTGCCAGCAGTTACTCGACAGGGCTGCGCTCCTACGAGCAGTACTTC
D: NA; size: NA; length: 17; V: TRBV10-3; J: TRBJ1-1; CDR3: CAISESITGTPYTEAFF; DNA: TGTGCCATCAGTGAGTCGATAACCGGGACACCTTACACTGAAGCTTTCTTT
D: TRBD2; size: once; length: 16; V: TRBV9; J: TRBJ2-3; CDR3: CASSVVPAGDTDTQYF; DNA: TGTGCCAGCAGCGTAGTGCCAGCGGGAGACACAGATACGCAGTATTTT
D: TRBD1; size: few; length: 14; V: TRBV6-5; J: TRBJ1-2; CDR3: CASSEGRDRAGYTF; DNA: TGTGCCAGCAGTGAAGGCCGGGACAGGGCTGGCTACACCTTC
D: TRBD2; size: once; length: 17; V: TRBV13; J: TRBJ2-2; CDR3: CASSLELAGGNTGELFF; DNA: TGTGCCAGCAGCTTAGAACTAGCGGGGGGAAACACCGGGGAGCTGTTTTTT
D: TRBD1; size: NA; length: 16; V: TRBV9; J: TRBJ1-2; CDR3: CASSVHTGTGNYGYTF; DNA: TGTGCCAGCAGCGTACATACCGGGACAGGGAACTATGGCTACACCTTC
D: NA; size: NA; length: 14; V: TRBV6-6; J: TRBJ2-7; CDR3: CASSYFGVGNEQYF; DNA: TGTGCCAGCAGTTATTTTGGAGTCGGGAACGAGCAGTACTTC
D: NA; size: NA; length: 15; V: TRBV11-2; J: TRBJ1-2; CDR3: CASSWGPGSAYGYTF; DNA: TGTGCCAGCAGCTGGGGTCCAGGGTCGGCCTATGGCTACACCTTC
D: NA; size: NA; length: 14; V: TRBV5-6; J: TRBJ1-2; CDR3: CASSLGQVNYGYTF; DNA: TGTGCCAGCAGCTTGGGACAGGTTAACTATGGCTACACCTTC
D: NA; size: once; length: 16; V: TRBV6-5; J: TRBJ2-7; CDR3: CASSYSTGMKAYEQYF; DNA: TGTGCCAGCAGTTACTCAACAGGGATGAAGGCCTACGAGCAGTACTTC
D: NA; size: NA; length: 13; V: TRBV27; J: TRBJ1-1; CDR3: CASSLSVNTEAFF; DNA: TGTGCCAGCAGTTTAAGTGTGAACACTGAAGCTTTCTTT
D: NA; size: NA; length: 10; V: TRBV2; J: TRBJ2-1; CDR3: CASLAGEQFF; DNA: TGTGCCAGCTTGGCGGGGGAGCAGTTCTTC
D: TRBD1; size: NA; length: 16; V: TRBV15; J: TRBJ1-1; CDR3: CATSRDMGQLNTEAFF; DNA: TGTGCCACCAGCAGAGATATGGGACAGTTGAACACTGAAGCTTTCTTT
D: TRBD1; size: NA; length: 16; V: TRBV27; J: TRBJ1-2; CDR3: CASTPSTGDRNYGYTF; DNA: TGTGCCAGCACGCCTTCGACAGGGGATAGAAACTATGGCTACACCTTC
D: NA; size: NA; length: 16; V: TRBV9; J: TRBJ2-3; CDR3: CASSVGQYSGGNTQYF; DNA: TGTGCCAGCAGCGTAGGCCAGTACAGTGGTGGGAATACGCAGTATTTT
D: NA; size: NA; length: 11; V: TRBV27; J: TRBJ2-7; CDR3: CASSLPPEQYF; DNA: TGTGCCAGCAGTTTACCCCCCGAGCAGTACTTC
D: TRBD1; size: NA; length: 15; V: TRBV15; J: TRBJ1-2; CDR3: CATSSRTTGGYGYTF; DNA: TGTGCCACCAGCAGCCGAACCACAGGGGGATATGGCTACACCTTC